This T cell receptor (beta chain) was captured by sequencing in a study of blood T cell repertoires in COVID-19. Study-wide background: Both acute and convalescent COVID-19 samples were obtained from the United States, Italy and Spain. T cells, B-cell-depleted T cells, or PBMCs provided the cDNA or gDNA that served as material.

Methods used by the authors: Researchers report that nucleated cell counts were estimated from reference gene primer amplification. Some clones are missing from TCRdb's copy, which holds only in-frame ones; the method was immunoSEQ multiplex PCR. V and J calls and clone size follow that table, whereas D and trimming were derived from the DNA. The data show 130,000 or so clones, about 89% seen once. Trimming stripped 5 bases from V and 3 bases from J, with 20 bases between. Germline CDR1 is SGHTA and CDR2 is FQGNSA. The CDR3 has 16 amino acids. The rearrangement joins TRBV7-2 to TRBJ2-7; possibly TRBD1 for D (6 bases). Sequencing used peripheral blood. This TCR came from a woman in her sixties or seventies with COVID-19, enrolled during active disease. The CDR3 coding sequence is TGTGCCAGCAGCCCCCGTGGGGGCCTAAGGGACTACGAGCAGTACTTC. Its translation: CASSPRGGLRDYEQYF.